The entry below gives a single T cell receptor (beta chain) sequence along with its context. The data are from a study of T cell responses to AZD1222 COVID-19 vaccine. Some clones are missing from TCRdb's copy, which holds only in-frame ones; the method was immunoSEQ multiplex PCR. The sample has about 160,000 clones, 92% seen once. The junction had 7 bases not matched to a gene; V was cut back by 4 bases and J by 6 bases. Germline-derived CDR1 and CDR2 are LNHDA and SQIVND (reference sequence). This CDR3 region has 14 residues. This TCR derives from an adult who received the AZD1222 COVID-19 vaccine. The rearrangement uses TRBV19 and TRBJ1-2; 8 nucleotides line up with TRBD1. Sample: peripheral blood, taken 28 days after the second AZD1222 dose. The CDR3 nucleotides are TGTGCCAGTAGTAAACTAGGACAGGGTGATGGCTACACCTTC. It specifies CASSKLGQGDGYTF.